The next 28 T cell receptor beta chains were all read from a single sample in a study of blood T cells in healthy people across ages. Next came a second PCR, run for about 6 to 11 cycles, which used a sample-barcoded 5' primer along with a J-beta primer mix. TCRdb ran MiXCR on the 5' RACE reads and lists one entry per CDR3 protein. The table lists some 1 million distinct CDR3 sequences, more than 40% of them singletons. Sequencing was done on a sample of blood. Every receptor here comes from a woman aged 55-75 years in good health.

V usage is TRBV7-9 and J usage is TRBJ1-2, with D unclear. The germline V and J ends were trimmed by 1 base and 7 bases, with 7 bases remaining between them. CDR3 length: 12 residues. Per germline, CDR1 SEHNR and CDR2 FQNEAQ (reference sequence). The CDR3, as DNA: TGTGCCAGCAGCTTAGAGGACGCTGGCTACACCTTC. Translated: CASSLEDAGYTF.

This clonotype was counted a few times. The rearrangement uses TRBV9 and TRBJ2-3, with D possibly TRBD1 on 5 matching bases. Per germline, CDR1 SGDLS and CDR2 YYNGEE. The V gene lost 2 bases and the J gene lost 8 bases, with 27 bases spanning the gap. The CDR3 contains 18 residues. The DNA of the CDR3 is TGTGCCAGCAGCGTTTCAACCTCGGGCCGCCTGAAGGGGCCTACGCAGTATTTT. This sequence encodes CASSVSTSGRLKGPTQYF. The entire variable domain, with the rest obtained from reference TRBV9 and TRBJ2-3, is as follows: DSGVTQTPKHLITATGQRVTLRCSPRSGDLSVYWYQQSLDQGLQFLIQYYNGEERAKGNILERFSAQQFPDLHSELNLSSLELGDSALYFCASSVSTSGRLKGPTQYFGPGTRLTVL.

The CDR3 DNA reads TGTGCCAGCAGCCAATGGGACAGGGTCACAGATACGCAGTATTTT. This gives the protein CASSQWDRVTDTQYF. The chain carries TRBV3-1 and TRBJ2-3, with 9 bases fitting TRBD1. Germline CDR1 is LGHDT and CDR2 is YNNKEL (reference sequence). The CDR3 loop spans 15 amino acids. J lost 2 bases, V lost 2 bases, and 2 bases had no gene match.

The rearrangement joins TRBV3-1 to TRBJ2-6, with a weak D call TRBD1 (5 bases). The germline V gene encodes CDR1 LGHDT and CDR2 YNNKEL (reference sequence). CDR3 length: 17 residues. V gave up 4 bases and J gave up 0 bases, with 13 bases separating them. In DNA form, the CDR3 reads TGTGCCAGCAGCCCCCAAGGGCAGGGCTCTGGGGCCAACGTCCTGACTTTC. This codes for CASSPQGQGSGANVLTF.

This clonotype turned up a few times. This chain connects TRBV7-6 to TRBJ2-7; 7 bases map to TRBD2. The CDR3 consists of 15 residues. Germline V CDR1 and CDR2: SGHVS, FNYEAQ. J lost 1 base, V lost 4 bases, and 7 bases had no gene match. The CDR3 reads CASSSSAGGSYEQYF. CDR3 nucleotide sequence: TGTGCCAGCAGCTCCAGCGCCGGGGGGTCCTACGAGCAGTACTTC.

The V call is TRBV12-3 or TRBV12-4, the J call TRBJ2-3, with TRBD1 matching over 9 bases. V lost 6 bases to trimming and J lost 6 bases; unmatched junction nucleotides: 4. CDR3 length equals 13 residues. The CDR3 spells CASRQGADDTQYF. The CDR3 nucleotides read TGTGCCAGCAGACAGGGGGCGGATGATACGCAGTATTTT.

The V gene is TRBV3-1, the J gene TRBJ1-2; 9 bases map to TRBD1. In germline, CDR1 is LGHDT, CDR2 YNNKEL (reference sequence). This CDR3 contains 13 residues. V was clipped by 5 bases and J by 6 bases; unmatched bases: 4. The CDR3 DNA follows: TGTGCCAGCAGCGACAGGGGGGGGGATGGCTACACCTTC. Residues: CASSDRGGDGYTF.

This sequence joins TRBV29-1 and TRBJ1-1; D gene unclear. CDR1 is SQVTM, CDR2 ANQGSEA, per germline. The CDR3 sequence is 12 residues long. The V gene lost 8 bases and the J gene lost 1 base, with 11 bases spanning the gap. DNA of the CDR3: TGCAGCCCCTTGGAGGGGAACACTGAAGCTTTCTTT. Protein product: CSPLEGNTEAFF.

This clonotype was seen a handful of times. The gene calls are TRBV20-1 and TRBJ2-6, with a weak D call TRBD1 (6 bases). Germline lookup yields CDR1 DFQATT and CDR2 SNEGSKA (reference sequence). V was clipped by 6 bases and J by 1 base, with 22 bases between them. The CDR3 is made up of 18 amino acids. As DNA, the CDR3 is TGCAGTGCACCAATCACCGGGACAAGCGGATCTGGGGCCAACGTCCTGACTTTC. Its translation: CSAPITGTSGSGANVLTF.

The chain employs TRBV20-1 and TRBJ2-7; 13 nucleotides agree with TRBD2. The J call may be faulty, since TRBJ2-5 better matches the DNA end. The CDR3 contains 16 residues. The germline V gene encodes CDR1 DFQATT and CDR2 SNEGSKA (reference sequence). CDR3 residues: CSATRLAGGLQETQYF. CDR3 coding DNA: TGCAGTGCTACGAGACTAGCGGGAGGACTTCAAGAGACCCAGTACTTC.

This chain joins TRBV7-3 and TRBJ2-5; D ambiguous. The germline V gene encodes CDR1 SGHTA and CDR2 FQGTGA. The CDR3 is 15 residues long. With 3 bases removed from V and 2 bases from J, the gap between germline ends came to 13 bases. The CDR3 protein is CASSLGFLGQETQYF. The DNA of the CDR3 is TGTGCCAGCAGCTTGGGTTTTCTTGGACAAGAGACCCAGTACTTC.

V and J are TRBV30 and TRBJ1-1; the D is unclear. This CDR3 spans 12 amino acids. Germline values: CDR1 GTSNPN, CDR2 SVGIG (reference sequence). The V gene lost 5 bases and the J gene lost 3 bases, with 10 bases spanning the gap. In DNA form, the CDR3 reads TGTGCCTGGGCTGAAAGGGACACTGAAGCTTTCTTT. Amino acid sequence: CAWAERDTEAFF.

CDR3 bases: TGCAGTGCTAGACAACCTGGGGGCTACACTGAAGCTTTCTTT. Protein sequence: CSARQPGGYTEAFF. This chain uses TRBV20-1 with TRBJ1-1; D perhaps matches TRBD1 (6 bases). The germline V and J ends were trimmed by 2 bases and 3 bases, with 13 bases remaining between them. This CDR3 has 14 residues. CDR1 and CDR2 from the germline V gene are DFQATT and SNEGSKA (reference sequence).

This clonotype appeared once. V gene TRBV7-2 combines with J gene TRBJ2-1; D not resolved. The J call may be mistaken, given a closer DNA end match to TRBJ2-7. CDR1 is SGHTA, CDR2 FQGNSA, per germline. CDR3 length: 12 amino acids. The CDR3 region has the DNA TGTGCCAGCAGTACCCCCATGAATGAGCAGTACTTC. Translating it yields CASSTPMNEQYF.

V and J are TRBV2 and TRBJ2-3, with 13 bases that match TRBD2. Germline CDR1 is SNHLY and CDR2 is FYNNEI. This CDR3 region has 15 residues. V lost 3 bases and J lost 7; bases outside the gene matches: 4. The CDR3 sequence: CASSERGLAGHTQYF. The CDR3 nucleotides are TGTGCCAGCAGTGAGAGGGGACTAGCGGGACATACGCAGTATTTT.

This clonotype has more than one count but fewer than ten. The chain employs TRBV10-1 and TRBJ2-3; 11 positions agree with TRBD2. CDR1 and CDR2 from the germline V gene are WNHNN and SYGVQD (reference sequence). The length of the CDR3 is 16 residues. V was clipped by 2 bases and J by 6 bases; unmatched bases: 7. The CDR3 protein is CASSETSGRNGDTQYF. The CDR3 region has the DNA TGCGCCAGCAGTGAGACTAGCGGGAGAAACGGTGATACGCAGTATTTT.

Remarks on this clonotype: Compared with germline, one end of the junction differs, possibly owing to a read error. The chain couples TRBV7-9 to TRBJ2-7; TRBD1 aligns across 9 bases. The CDR3 has 14 residues. Germline V CDR1 and CDR2: SEHNR, FQNEAQ (reference sequence). The CDR3 reads CAGSPDRGVNEQYF. The CDR3, as DNA: TGTGCCGGCAGCCCGGACAGGGGCGTTAACGAGCAGTACTTC.

This clonotype was found a few times. In nucleotides, the CDR3 is TGCGCCAGCAGCATTGGGACTAGCGCTACCTACGAGCAGTACTTC. Encoded protein: CASSIGTSATYEQYF. This rearrangement joins TRBV5-1 to TRBJ2-7, with 10 bases aligning to TRBD2. This CDR3 has 15 residues. Trimming at V came to 4 bases and at J to 2 bases, leaving 6 bases not matched to a gene. Germline CDR1 is SGHRS and CDR2 is YFSETQ.

V usage is TRBV12-3 or TRBV12-4 and J usage is TRBJ2-1; the D is unclear. The CDR3 covers 12 residues. The V gene lost 5 bases and the J gene lost 10 bases, with 12 bases spanning the gap. Here the CDR3 DNA reads TGTGCCAGCAGTCCCTACTTGAACGAGCAGTTCTTC. This sequence encodes CASSPYLNEQFF.

This clonotype was observed a few times. This rearrangement joins TRBV20-1 to TRBJ2-3, with 8 bases matching TRBD2. The CDR3 is 16 amino acids. From germline, CDR1 is DFQATT and CDR2 SNEGSKA (reference sequence). Trimming took 4 bases from V and 10 from J; bases not matched to a gene: 19. The DNA for the CDR3 is TGCAGTGCTACCCGGGCCGGCGGGAGGCTTCAGGGCGCGCAGTATTTT. Amino acids: CSATRAGGRLQGAQYF.

This clonotype was seen a few times. V gene TRBV6-5 combines with J gene TRBJ2-5; weak D call: TRBD2 (7 bases). The CDR3 sequence is 14 residues long. The ends were cut back, 1 base at V and 5 bases at J, with 11 bases in the middle. CDR1 is MNHEY, CDR2 SVGAGI, per germline. CDR3 nucleotides: TGTGCCAGCAGTTACTGGGGGGGCCGGGAGACCCAGTACTTC. Translating gives CASSYWGGRETQYF.

The J gene is TRBJ2-1, the V gene TRBV24-1; 14 bases line up with TRBD2. CDR3 length: 15 residues. J gave up 8 bases and V 4 bases, and 3 bases lay outside the gene matches. Germline CDR1 is KGHDR and CDR2 is SFDVKD. CDR3: CATSEKGLAGDEQFF. In DNA, the CDR3 is TGTGCCACCAGTGAAAAGGGACTAGCGGGAGATGAGCAGTTCTTC.

This clonotype was found a few times. The genes are TRBV10-3 and TRBJ2-7, with TRBD2 matching 8 bases. CDR1 is ENHRY, CDR2 SYGVKD, per germline. After removal of 1 base from V and 6 bases from J, the junction contained 5 bases not matched to a gene. The CDR3 is 14 amino acids. CDR3 region: CAISEYSGDGEQYF. For the CDR3, the DNA is TGTGCCATCAGTGAGTATAGCGGGGACGGCGAGCAGTACTTC.

This clonotype turned up a few times. The V gene is TRBV18, the J gene TRBJ2-3; possibly TRBD2 for D (6 bases). The V end lost 1 base, the J end lost 2 bases, and 13 bases lay between the germline ends. From germline, CDR1 is KGHSH and CDR2 LQKENI. This CDR3 region has 16 residues. The CDR3 coding sequence is TGTGCCAGCTCACCACTTAGCGGAGCCCCCACAGATACGCAGTATTTT. Residues: CASSPLSGAPTDTQYF.

In this sample, this clonotype turned up a few times. The chain couples TRBV3-1 to TRBJ2-1; D not certain. Per germline, CDR1 LGHDT and CDR2 YNNKEL (reference sequence). The CDR3 has 13 residues. Trimming pared 1 base from V and 7 bases from J, leaving 8 bases between. The CDR3 region has the DNA TGTGCCAGCAGCCAAGTGGCTAATAATGAGCAGTTCTTC. Its protein is CASSQVANNEQFF.

V and J are TRBV2 and TRBJ2-1; TRBD2 agrees at 9 bases. This CDR3 has 11 amino acids. Germline V gene sequence: CDR1 SNHLY, CDR2 FYNNEI. V lost 7 bases and J lost 14; bases outside the gene matches: 6. The CDR3 bases are TGTGCCAGCACCACCGGGACTAGCAAGTTCTTC. Amino acid sequence: CASTTGTSKFF.

CDR3 residues: CASSRAGTDYGYTF. The CDR3 DNA reads TGTGCCAGCAGCCGAGCAGGGACCGATTATGGCTACACCTTC. The rearrangement links TRBV3-1 to TRBJ1-2, with a possible D match to TRBD1 (5 bases). Germline V gene data show CDR1 as LGHDT and CDR2 as YNNKEL (reference sequence). This CDR3 spans 14 amino acids. Trimming shortened V by 4 bases and J by 5 bases, and 14 bases separated the two germline ends. The whole variable domain, remainder taken from reference TRBV3-1 and TRBJ1-2, is DTAVSQTPKYLVTQMGNDKSIKCEQNLGHDTMYWYKQDSKKFLKIMFSYNNKELIINETVPNRFSPKSPDKAHLNLHINSLELGDSAVYFCASSRAGTDYGYTFGSGTRLTVV.

CDR3 nucleotide sequence: TGCAGCGTTGAAGAAAGAAGTAATGAGCAGTTCTTC. Protein sequence: CSVEERSNEQFF. The rearrangement joins TRBV29-1 to TRBJ2-1; no firm D call. The CDR3 covers 12 residues. In germline, CDR1 is SQVTM, CDR2 ANQGSEA. Trimming left V 0 bases short and J 7 bases short, with 7 bases between.